Detailed here is one T cell receptor (beta chain). As yet, its antigen is unknown. This specimen comes from a study of response to subunit inactivated influenza vaccine. Broader study findings: After each seasonal influenza vaccination, few new T cells are recruited, the authors suggested.

This CDR3 spans 15 amino acids. Germline V gives CDR1 KGHDR, CDR2 SFDVKD. The V gene end was trimmed by 1 base and the J gene end by 3 bases; junction bases not matched to a gene: 0. TCRdb re-called the RT-PCR reads with MiXCR, one entry per CDR3 protein. Of approximately 310,000 distinct CDR3 sequences listed, 20% to 25% are singletons. The source of this sequence is a man aged 45 to 70 who received an inactivated influenza vaccine. The chain recombines TRBV24-1 with TRBJ2-3, with 10 bases identical to TRBD2. Here the sequenced sample was PBMCs from blood, taken less than 22 months after vaccination. CDR3 nucleotides: TGTGCCACCAGTGATTTTAGCGGGAGGACAGATACGCAGTATTTT. Its protein product is CATSDFSGRTDTQYF.